The TCR beta chain described here comes from a study of Ad26.COV2.S vaccination and SARS-CoV-2 variants. Study-level findings and limits: Following vaccination, spike-specific CD8+ and CD4+ T cell responses reportedly exhibited substantial breadth. Ad26.COV2.S recipients had broader spike-specific TCRs (P = 0.0014).

Repertoires were generated with immunoSEQ multiplex PCR, while TCRdb's copy carries only in-frame clones and drops some. The sample has a few hundred thousand clones; around 90% are singletons. Between the trimmed V and J ends, which lost 5 bases and 1 base, there was a span of 7 bases. The CDR3 consists of 13 residues. Germline CDR1 SGHTA, CDR2 FQGTGA. For this clone: Its antigen is still unknown.

Treatment indicated: some 19 received Ad26.COV2.S at low or high dose, single or two shots; about five received placebo; per-sample allocation not given. Specimens were obtained on day 63 following the first vaccine or placebo injection. Within Boston, the person who donated was an adult of 18-55 years. An Ad26 vector expressing Wuhan-strain SARS-CoV-2 spike served as the vaccine. The receptor was isolated from a person between 18 and 60 years old who received the Ad26.COV2.S COVID-19 vaccine or a placebo. The sequencing here drew on peripheral blood, taken in a trial of Ad26.COV2.S vaccine versus placebo. The V call is TRBV7-3, the J call TRBJ2-3; D remains ambiguous. In DNA, the CDR3 is TGTGCCAGCAGCCTCGAGGGCACAGATACGCAGTATTTT. Its translation: CASSLEGTDTQYF.